This T cell receptor (beta chain) was found in a study of T cell responses to AZD1222 COVID-19 vaccine. The CDR3 sequence is 12 residues long. V was shortened by 6 bases and J by 14 bases, with 17 bases between the two germline ends. In germline, CDR1 is MNHEY, CDR2 SVGAGI. Sequencing used immunoSEQ multiplex PCR; TCRdb keeps in-frame clones, though not all of them. The repertoire holds around 140,000 clones, with roughly nine tenths as singletons. The sequencing here drew on peripheral blood, taken 28 days after the second AZD1222 dose. This chain links TRBV6-5 with TRBJ2-1; the D is unclear. The origin of this receptor is an adult who received the AZD1222 COVID-19 vaccine. The CDR3: CASRETGRSEFF. The CDR3 nucleotides are TGTGCCAGCAGGGAGACCGGACGCTCGGAGTTCTTC.